This T cell receptor (beta chain) comes out of a study of blood T cell repertoires in COVID-19 (dated by TCRdb to the early 2020s). As for the study more broadly: The collaborator samples originated in the United States, Italy and Spain and spanned the acute and convalescent phases of COVID-19. The material from the prospective study consisted of cDNA or gDNA derived from T cells, B-cell-depleted T cells, or PBMCs. Deeply sampled blood TCRbeta repertoires from subjects exposed to, actively infected with, or recovered from COVID-19 were included in the dataset. The repertoires were made available in a free public database intended to serve as a resource for research on the immune response to SARS-CoV-2. Samples were obtained from the ongoing ImmuneRACE study (first 160 participants) and from 1,254 subjects provided by 6 global collaborators. Sample metadata almost always included a de-identified subject ID, COVID-19 status, age in years and sex. HLA class I and class II types, where available, came from metadata supplied by the sample provider rather than from assay-based typing.

The CDR3 runs 14 residues from the cysteine to the phenylalanine. The read is trimmed to its CDR3 DNA, 42 bases read in frame from base 1. V loses 1 base, J loses 0 bases, and the germline ends lie 4 bases apart. Reading the germline V gene (reference sequence) gives CDR1 PRHDT and CDR2 FYEKMQ. In Seattle, one collaborating source enrolled patients while the infection was active and tracked those patients longitudinally over the course of disease. Collaborating institutions collected whole blood in K2EDTA tubes following their own protocols. For TCRbeta analysis, collaborators shipped samples as frozen whole blood, isolated PBMCs, or DNA extracted from either of those sample types. TCRbeta CDR3 regions were amplified from genomic DNA using the immunoSEQ Assay, a bias-controlled multiplex PCR. For the original study's pipeline: The number of nucleated cells in each sample was estimated by amplification of reference gene primers within the assay. Sequence reads were collapsed and filtered to measure the absolute abundance of every unique TCRbeta CDR3 rearrangement. Productive Simpson clonality was computed per sample as the square root of Simpson's diversity index over productive rearrangements. The table was pulled from immuneACCESS by TCRdb, which kept in-frame rearrangements only. Such tables lose some clones; where checked, under half of the loss comes from unresolved V genes, and the rest has no known cause. The V and J calls and the clone size are those of that table, but D and trimming were determined from the DNA. The sample includes around 250,000 clones, with nearly 90% observed a single time. The top ten hold approximately 2.3% of the sample.

On the study overall, not on this receptor specifically: The amount of clinical and demographic metadata varied by source and participant and was provided uncurated.

About this clone itself: Its binding antigen is unknown. No quality values exist for individual bases; no much larger clone is one base distant.

The rearranged chain carries TRBV13 and TRBJ1-5, with the D gene not clear enough to name. This TCR came from a woman aged 55-69 years with COVID-19, enrolled during active disease. Sequenced input: peripheral blood. The DNA is as follows: TGTGCCAGCAGCTTAGTCGGTAGCAATCAGCCCCAGCATTTT. This sequence encodes CASSLVGSNQPQHF. Outside the CDR3, residues come from the reference TRBV13 and TRBJ1-5 proteins, so the full variable domain is: AAGVIQSPRHLIKEKRETATLKCYPIPRHDTVYWYQQGPGQDPQFLISFYEKMQSDKGSIPDRFSAQQFSDYHSELNMSSLELGDSALYFCASSLVGSNQPQHFGDGTRLSIL.